The clone carrying this T cell receptor beta chain was detected a few times. What it binds is unknown. The data were taken from a study of T-cell reconstitution after alpha-beta-depleted transplantation in children. Study-wide results and caveats: Certain patients had high TCRbeta diversity at day 60, and it came from recipient T cells and thymic progenitors that survived. Several hundred expanded graft clones reportedly were the source of alpha-beta T cells about two months after transplant. When one year had passed after transplant, most T-cell counts and diversity came from newly produced T cells.

V was shortened by 1 base and J by 0 bases, with 21 bases between the two germline ends. CDR3 size: 19 residues. Germline lookup yields CDR1 SGHAT and CDR2 FQNNGV. The TCRbeta library was prepared with unique molecular identifiers. TCRdb passed the PCR reads through MiXCR, listing each CDR3 protein once. The sample holds 300,000 to 400,000 distinct CDR3 sequences; 23% are singletons and the top ten take around 9.9%. The sequence was obtained from a male patient between 5 and 17 years old who had a stem cell transplant for acute lymphoblastic leukemia, so the T cells may come from the graft donor. The V call is TRBV11-2, the J call TRBJ1-1; no definite D call. Material: PBMCs, mostly from graft donor cells, obtained 180 days after TCRalphabeta/CD19-depleted stem cell transplant. The CDR3 spells CASSLVAFKALSLNTEAFF. In nucleotides, the CDR3 is TGTGCCAGCAGCTTAGTGGCTTTTAAAGCTTTAAGTCTGAACACTGAAGCTTTCTTT.